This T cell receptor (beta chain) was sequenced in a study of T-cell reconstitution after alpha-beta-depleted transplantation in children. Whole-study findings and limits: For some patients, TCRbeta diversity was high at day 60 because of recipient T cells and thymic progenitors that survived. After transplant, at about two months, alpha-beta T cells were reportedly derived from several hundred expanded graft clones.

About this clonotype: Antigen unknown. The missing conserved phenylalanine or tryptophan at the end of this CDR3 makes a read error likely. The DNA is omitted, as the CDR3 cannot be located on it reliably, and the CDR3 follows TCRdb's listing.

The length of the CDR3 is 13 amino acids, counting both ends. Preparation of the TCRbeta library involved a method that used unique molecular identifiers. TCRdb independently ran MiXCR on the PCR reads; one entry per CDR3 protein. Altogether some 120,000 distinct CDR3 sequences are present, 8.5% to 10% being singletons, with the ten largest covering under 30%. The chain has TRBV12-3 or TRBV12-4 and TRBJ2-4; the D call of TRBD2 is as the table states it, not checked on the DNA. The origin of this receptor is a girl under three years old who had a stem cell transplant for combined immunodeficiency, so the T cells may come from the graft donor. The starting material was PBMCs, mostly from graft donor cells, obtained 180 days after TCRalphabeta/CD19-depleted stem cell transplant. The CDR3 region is CASSLGLPDSEFL.